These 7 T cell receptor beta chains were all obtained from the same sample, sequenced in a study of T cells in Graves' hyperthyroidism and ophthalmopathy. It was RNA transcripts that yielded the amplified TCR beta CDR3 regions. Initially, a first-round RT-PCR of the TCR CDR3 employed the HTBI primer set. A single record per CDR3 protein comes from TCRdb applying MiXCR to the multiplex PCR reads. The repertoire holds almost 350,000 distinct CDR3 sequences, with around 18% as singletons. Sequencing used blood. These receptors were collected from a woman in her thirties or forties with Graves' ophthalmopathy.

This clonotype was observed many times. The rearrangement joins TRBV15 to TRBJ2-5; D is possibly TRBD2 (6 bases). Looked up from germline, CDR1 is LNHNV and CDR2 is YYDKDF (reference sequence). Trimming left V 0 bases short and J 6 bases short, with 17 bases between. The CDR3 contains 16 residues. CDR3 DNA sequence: TGTGCCACCAGCAGAGATTCGGCCAGTCTAGCGAAGACCCAGTACTTC. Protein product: CATSRDSASLAKTQYF. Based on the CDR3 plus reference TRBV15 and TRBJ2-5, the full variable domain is DAMVIQNPRYQVTQFGKPVTLSCSQTLNHNVMYWYQQKSSQAPKLLFHYYDKDFNNEADTPDNFQSRRPNTSFCFLDIRSPGLGDTAMYLCATSRDSASLAKTQYFGPGTRLLVL.

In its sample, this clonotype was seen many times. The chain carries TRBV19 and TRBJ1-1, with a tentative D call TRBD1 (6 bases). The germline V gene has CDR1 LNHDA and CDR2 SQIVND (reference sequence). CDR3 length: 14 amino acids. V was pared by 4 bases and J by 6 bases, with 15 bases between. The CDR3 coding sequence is TGTGCCAGTAGTAAAGGGGGAGAGATGGCTGAAGCTTTCTTT. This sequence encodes CASSKGGEMAEAFF. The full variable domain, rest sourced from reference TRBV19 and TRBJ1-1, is DGGITQSPKYLFRKEGQNVTLSCEQNLNHDAMYWYRQDPGQGLRLIYYSQIVNDFQKGDIAEGYSVSREKKESFPLTVTSAQKNPTAFYLCASSKGGEMAEAFFGQGTRLTVV.

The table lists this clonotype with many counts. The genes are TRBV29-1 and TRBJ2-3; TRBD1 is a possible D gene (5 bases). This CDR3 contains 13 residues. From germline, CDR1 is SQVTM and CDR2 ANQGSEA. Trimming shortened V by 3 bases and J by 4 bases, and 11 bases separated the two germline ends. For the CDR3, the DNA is TGCAGCGTTGACCAGCAGGGATCAGATACGCAGTATTTT. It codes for CSVDQQGSDTQYF.

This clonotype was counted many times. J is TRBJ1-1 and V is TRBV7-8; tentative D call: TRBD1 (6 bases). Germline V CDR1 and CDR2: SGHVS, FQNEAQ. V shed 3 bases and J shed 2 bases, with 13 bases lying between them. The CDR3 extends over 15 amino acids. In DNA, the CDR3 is TGTGCCAGCAGCTTGAGGTTCGGGGGCAACACTGAAGCTTTCTTT. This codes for CASSLRFGGNTEAFF.

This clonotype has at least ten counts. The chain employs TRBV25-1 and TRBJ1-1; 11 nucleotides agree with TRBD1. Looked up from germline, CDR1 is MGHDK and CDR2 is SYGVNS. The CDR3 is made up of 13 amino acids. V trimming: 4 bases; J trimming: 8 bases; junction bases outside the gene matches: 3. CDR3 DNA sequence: TGTGCCAGCAGTGGGACAGGGGGCATGGAAGCTTTCTTT. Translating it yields CASSGTGGMEAFF.

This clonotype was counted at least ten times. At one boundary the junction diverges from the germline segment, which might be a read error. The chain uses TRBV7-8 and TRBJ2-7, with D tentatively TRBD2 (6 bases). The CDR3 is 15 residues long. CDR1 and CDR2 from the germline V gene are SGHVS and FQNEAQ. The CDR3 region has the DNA TGTGCCGGCAGCCCCCGGGAGACGATCGCCTACGAGCAGTACTTC. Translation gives CAGSPRETIAYEQYF.

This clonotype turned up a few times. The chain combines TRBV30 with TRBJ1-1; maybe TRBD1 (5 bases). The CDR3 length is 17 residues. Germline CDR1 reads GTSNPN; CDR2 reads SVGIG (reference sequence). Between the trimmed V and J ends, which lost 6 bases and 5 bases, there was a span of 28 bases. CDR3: CACVPGGRVLGFTEAFF. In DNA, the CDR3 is TGTGCCTGCGTGCCGGGGGGGAGGGTGTTGGGTTTTACTGAAGCTTTCTTT.